The TCR beta chain under discussion was sequenced for a study of cytomegalovirus exposure and HLA in healthy donors. Study results and caveats: Earlier results showed most TCR beta V segments being productive about 87% or about 30% of the time.

The PCR had 60 Vbeta and 13 Jbeta primers. TCRdb's copy holds only in-frame clones and misses some; the assay was immunoSEQ multiplex PCR. The sample carries fewer than 130,000 clones, around 87% recorded once. V lost 2 bases, J lost 0 bases, and 9 bases lay in between. This CDR3 comprises 15 residues. Germline-derived CDR1 and CDR2 are SGHKS and YYEKEE (reference sequence). This clone has only a few counts. Its antigen remains unknown. The sequence was collected from a man between 40 and 49 years old in good health and CMV-seronegative. V gene TRBV5-5 combines with J gene TRBJ1-3; no definite D call. The specimen sequenced was PBMCs. CDR3 sequence (DNA): TGTGCCAGCAGCTTCGTCGGGAACTCTGGAAACACCATATATTTT. Amino acid sequence: CASSFVGNSGNTIYF.